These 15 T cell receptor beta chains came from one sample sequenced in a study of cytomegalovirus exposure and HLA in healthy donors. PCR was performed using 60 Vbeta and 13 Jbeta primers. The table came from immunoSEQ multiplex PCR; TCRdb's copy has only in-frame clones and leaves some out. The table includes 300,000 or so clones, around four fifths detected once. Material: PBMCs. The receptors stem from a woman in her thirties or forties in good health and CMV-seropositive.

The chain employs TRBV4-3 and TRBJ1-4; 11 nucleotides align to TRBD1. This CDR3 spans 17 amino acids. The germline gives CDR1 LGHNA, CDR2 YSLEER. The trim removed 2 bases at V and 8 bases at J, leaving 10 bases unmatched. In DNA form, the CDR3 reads TGCGCCAGCAGCCAAATGGGACAGGGGGGGGTTGAGGAAAAACTGTTTTTT. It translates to CASSQMGQGGVEEKLFF.

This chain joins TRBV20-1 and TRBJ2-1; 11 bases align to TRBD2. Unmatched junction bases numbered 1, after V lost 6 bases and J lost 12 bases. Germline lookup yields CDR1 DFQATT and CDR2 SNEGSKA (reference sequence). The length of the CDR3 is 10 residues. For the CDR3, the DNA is TGCAGTGCCGGACTAGCGGGGCAGTTCTTC. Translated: CSAGLAGQFF.

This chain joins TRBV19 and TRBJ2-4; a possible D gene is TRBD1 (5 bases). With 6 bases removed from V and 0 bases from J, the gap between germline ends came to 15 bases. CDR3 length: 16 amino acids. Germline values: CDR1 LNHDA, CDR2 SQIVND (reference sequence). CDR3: CASSPQTVIAKNIQYF. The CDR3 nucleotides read TGTGCCAGTAGCCCCCAGACAGTTATAGCCAAAAACATTCAGTACTTC.

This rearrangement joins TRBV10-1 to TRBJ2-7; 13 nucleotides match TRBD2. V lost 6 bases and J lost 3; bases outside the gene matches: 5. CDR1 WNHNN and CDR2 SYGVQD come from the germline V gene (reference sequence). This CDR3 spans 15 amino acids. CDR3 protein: CASSVGLAGFYEQYF. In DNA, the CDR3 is TGCGCCAGCAGCGTGGGACTAGCGGGGTTCTACGAGCAGTACTTC.

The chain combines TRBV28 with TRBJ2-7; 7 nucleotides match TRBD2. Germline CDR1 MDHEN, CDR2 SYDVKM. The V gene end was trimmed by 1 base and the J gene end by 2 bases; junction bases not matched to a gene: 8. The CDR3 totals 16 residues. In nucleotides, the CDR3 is TGTGCCAGCAGTTTATTTCGCGGGAGCCCCCCCTACGAGCAGTACTTC. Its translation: CASSLFRGSPPYEQYF.

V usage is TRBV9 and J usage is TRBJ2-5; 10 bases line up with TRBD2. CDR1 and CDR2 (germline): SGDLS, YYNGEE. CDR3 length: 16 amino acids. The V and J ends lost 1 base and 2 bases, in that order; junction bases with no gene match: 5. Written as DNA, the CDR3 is TGTGCCAGCAGCGTACTGGGGACTAGCGCACAAGAGACCCAGTACTTC. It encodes CASSVLGTSAQETQYF.

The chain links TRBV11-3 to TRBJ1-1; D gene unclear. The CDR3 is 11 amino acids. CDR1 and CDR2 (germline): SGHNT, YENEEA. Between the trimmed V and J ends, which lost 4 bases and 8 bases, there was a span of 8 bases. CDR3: CASSSGPEAFF. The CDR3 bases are TGTGCCAGCAGCTCAGGCCCCGAAGCTTTCTTT.

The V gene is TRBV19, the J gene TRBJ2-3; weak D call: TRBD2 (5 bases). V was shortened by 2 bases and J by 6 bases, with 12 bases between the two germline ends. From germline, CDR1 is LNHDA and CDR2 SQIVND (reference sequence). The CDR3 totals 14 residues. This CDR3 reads CASSISGSRDTQYF. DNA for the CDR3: TGTGCCAGTAGTATAAGTGGGAGCAGGGATACGCAGTATTTT.

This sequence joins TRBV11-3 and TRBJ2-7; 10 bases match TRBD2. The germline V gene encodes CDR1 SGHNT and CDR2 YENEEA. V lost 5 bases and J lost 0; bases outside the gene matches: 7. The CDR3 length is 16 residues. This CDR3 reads CASSPPTSGASYEQYF. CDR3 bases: TGTGCCAGCAGCCCCCCAACTAGCGGGGCCTCCTACGAGCAGTACTTC.

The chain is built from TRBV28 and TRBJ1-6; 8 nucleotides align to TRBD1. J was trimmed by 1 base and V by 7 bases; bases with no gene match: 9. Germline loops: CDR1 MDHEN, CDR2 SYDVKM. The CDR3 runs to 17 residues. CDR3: CASTAGGALSYNSPLHF. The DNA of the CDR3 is TGTGCCAGCACCGCAGGGGGCGCTTTATCCTATAATTCACCCCTCCACTTT.

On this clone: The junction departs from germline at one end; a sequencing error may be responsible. The CDR3 DNA sequence: TGTGCCAGCAGTGACAGGCCCAAAAACAGTCAGTACTTC. It encodes CASSDRPKNSQYF. This chain joins TRBV28 and TRBJ2-4; perhaps TRBD1 as D (6 bases). The germline CDR1 and CDR2 sequences are MDHEN and SYDVKM. CDR3 length: 13 residues.

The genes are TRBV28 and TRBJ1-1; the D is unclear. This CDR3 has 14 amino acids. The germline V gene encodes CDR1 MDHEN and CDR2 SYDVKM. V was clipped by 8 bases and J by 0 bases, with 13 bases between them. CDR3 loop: CASREPMMNTEAFF. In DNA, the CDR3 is TGTGCCAGCCGAGAGCCAATGATGAACACTGAAGCTTTCTTT.

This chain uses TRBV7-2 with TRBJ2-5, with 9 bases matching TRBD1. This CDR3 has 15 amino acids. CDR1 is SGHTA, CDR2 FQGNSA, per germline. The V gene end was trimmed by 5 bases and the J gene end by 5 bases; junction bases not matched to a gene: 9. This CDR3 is CASSPRQGVGETQYF. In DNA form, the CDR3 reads TGTGCCAGCAGCCCGAGACAGGGGGTGGGCGAGACCCAGTACTTC.

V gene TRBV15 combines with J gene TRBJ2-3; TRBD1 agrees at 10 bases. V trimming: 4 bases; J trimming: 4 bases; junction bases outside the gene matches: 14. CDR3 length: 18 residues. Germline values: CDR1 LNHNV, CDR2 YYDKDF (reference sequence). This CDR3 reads CATSIFLGQGTHADTQYF. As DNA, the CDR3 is TGTGCCACCAGCATATTCTTGGGACAGGGGACCCACGCAGATACGCAGTATTTT.

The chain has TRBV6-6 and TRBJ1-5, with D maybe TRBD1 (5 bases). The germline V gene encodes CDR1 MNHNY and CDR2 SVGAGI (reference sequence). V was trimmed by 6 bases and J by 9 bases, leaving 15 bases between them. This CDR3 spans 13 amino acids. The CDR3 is CASRAGDVGPQHF. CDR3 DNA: TGTGCCAGCAGGGCGGGGGATGTTGGGCCCCAGCATTTT.